Presented here are 9 T cell receptor beta chains from one specimen sequenced in a study of breast tumors, draining lymph nodes, adjacent tissues. From the multiplex PCR reads, TCRdb called clonotypes with MiXCR, one entry per CDR3 protein. The sample contains roughly 110,000 distinct CDR3 sequences, around 30% of which appear only once. Samples came from axillary lymph nodes draining the breast cancer. Sequenced: axillary lymph node tissue. The origin of the receptors is a female donor with breast cancer. Some clones in this sample may be carry-over from other donors' samples.

Ten or more counts support this clonotype. The genes are TRBV6-5 and TRBJ2-7; 7 nucleotides line up with TRBD2. V was clipped by 5 bases and J by 0 bases; unmatched bases: 19. CDR1 MNHEY and CDR2 SVGAGI come from the germline V gene. The CDR3 is 19 amino acids. This CDR3 is CASSPRTGIGGSFSYEQYF. In DNA form, the CDR3 reads TGTGCCAGCAGTCCGCGTACGGGTATTGGCGGGAGTTTCTCCTACGAGCAGTACTTC.

This clonotype appeared many times. The chain joins TRBV28 to TRBJ2-3; no clear D gene. The CDR3 is made up of 14 amino acids. Germline lookup yields CDR1 MDHEN and CDR2 SYDVKM. Trimming stripped 2 bases from V and 0 bases from J, with 6 bases between. The CDR3 spells CASSLSWSTDTQYF. DNA for the CDR3: TGTGCCAGCAGTTTAAGTTGGAGCACAGATACGCAGTATTTT.

As regards this clonotype: Since a much larger clone is just one base distant, this may be a read error. CDR3 loop: CASSHSRPPGNTIYF. CDR3 nucleotide sequence: TGTGCCAGCAGTCACTCCAGGCCCCCTGGAAACACCATATATTTT. The chain joins TRBV6-5 to TRBJ1-3, with D unclear. The CDR3 runs to 15 residues. The germline V gene encodes CDR1 MNHEY and CDR2 SVGAGI.

This clonotype was detected only a few times. The CDR3 does not end in the conserved phenylalanine or tryptophan, so this is likely a read error. The chain recombines TRBV19 with TRBJ2-4; 7 bases line up with TRBD2. Germline V gene lookup returns CDR1 LNHDA and CDR2 SQIVND (reference sequence). Unmatched junction bases numbered 10, after V lost 0 bases and J lost 8 bases. CDR3 length: 16 amino acids. CDR3 loop: CASSIDHGEGGDIQYS. In DNA, the CDR3 is TGTGCCAGTAGTATAGATCACGGGGAGGGAGGGGACATTCAGTACTCC.

This clonotype was seen at least ten times. The V call is TRBV3-1, the J call TRBJ1-6; D unclear. Trimming took 5 bases from V and 8 from J, leaving 7 bases between them. This CDR3 has 12 residues. From germline, CDR1 is LGHDT and CDR2 YNNKEL (reference sequence). Here the CDR3 DNA reads TGTGCCAGCAGCTTTTATTATTCACCCCTCCACTTT. Its translation: CASSFYYSPLHF.

This clonotype was recorded many times. The genes are TRBV12-3 or TRBV12-4 and TRBJ2-3, with TRBD2 identical over 7 bases. CDR3 length: 14 amino acids. V shed 6 bases, J shed 2 bases, and the junction held 5 bases outside the gene matches. CDR3: CASSGRGNTDTQYF. The CDR3 DNA sequence: TGTGCCAGCAGCGGGCGGGGGAACACAGATACGCAGTATTTT.

This clonotype was recorded at least ten times. The rearrangement links TRBV27 to TRBJ2-7, with 11 bases fitting TRBD2. The CDR3 has 14 residues. J gave up 3 bases and V 2 bases, and 0 bases lay outside the gene matches. Germline V gene lookup returns CDR1 MNHEY and CDR2 SMNVEV (reference sequence). DNA for the CDR3: TGTGCCAGCAGTTTACTAGCGGGGGGCTACGAGCAGTACTTC. Its protein product is CASSLLAGGYEQYF.

This clonotype was seen ten or more times. A read error may produce the germline difference seen at one junction end. The J gene is TRBJ2-2, the V gene TRBV7-3; 13 bases line up with TRBD2. Per germline, CDR1 SGHTA and CDR2 FQGTGA. The CDR3 totals 16 residues. CDR3 region: CASSRGTSGNPGELFF. DNA of the CDR3: TGTGCCAGCAGCCGGGGGACTAGCGGGAACCCCGGGGAGCTGTTTTTT.

The chain joins TRBV10-1 to TRBJ2-5; D is uncertain. Germline CDR1 is WNHNN and CDR2 is SYGVQD (reference sequence). V was trimmed by 1 base and J by 4 bases, leaving 7 bases between them. The length of the CDR3 is 13 residues. The CDR3 DNA reads TGCGCCAGCAGTGAGTACGAGACAGAGACCCAGTACTTC. This codes for CASSEYETETQYF.